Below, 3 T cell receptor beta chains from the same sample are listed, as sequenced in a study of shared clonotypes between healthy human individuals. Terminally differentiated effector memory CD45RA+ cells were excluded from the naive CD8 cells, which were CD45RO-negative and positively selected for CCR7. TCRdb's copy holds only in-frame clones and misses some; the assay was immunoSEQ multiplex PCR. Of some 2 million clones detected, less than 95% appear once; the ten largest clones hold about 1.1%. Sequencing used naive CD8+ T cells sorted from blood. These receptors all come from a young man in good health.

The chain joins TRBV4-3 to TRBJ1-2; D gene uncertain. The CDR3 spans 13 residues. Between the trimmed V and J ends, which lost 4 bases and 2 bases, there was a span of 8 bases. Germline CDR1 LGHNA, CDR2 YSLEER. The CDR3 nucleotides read TGCGCCAGCAGCCCGGGTCTCAACTATGGCTACACCTTC. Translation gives CASSPGLNYGYTF.

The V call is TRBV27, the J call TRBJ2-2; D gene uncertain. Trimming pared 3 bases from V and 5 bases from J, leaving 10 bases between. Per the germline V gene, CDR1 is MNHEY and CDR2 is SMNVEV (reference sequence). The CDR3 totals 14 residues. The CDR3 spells CASSFLDGTGELFF. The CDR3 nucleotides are TGTGCCAGCAGTTTCCTTGACGGGACCGGGGAGCTGTTTTTT.

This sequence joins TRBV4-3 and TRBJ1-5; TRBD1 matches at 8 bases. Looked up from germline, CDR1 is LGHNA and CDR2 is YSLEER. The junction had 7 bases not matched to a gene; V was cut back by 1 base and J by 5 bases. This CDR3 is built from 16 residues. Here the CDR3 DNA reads TGCGCCAGCAGCCAAGGTTGGGGACAGGATGATCAGCCCCAGCATTTT. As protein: CASSQGWGQDDQPQHF.